Each of the 18 T cell receptor beta chains below was sequenced from the same sample in a study of cytomegalovirus exposure and HLA in healthy donors. It was with 60 Vbeta and 13 Jbeta primers that the PCR ran. TCRdb keeps only in-frame clones here, not all; method: immunoSEQ multiplex PCR. This table holds under 200,000 clones, 65% to 90% found once. The source material was PBMCs. The receptors here all came from a woman aged 50 to 60 in good health and CMV-seronegative.

The J gene is TRBJ2-2, the V gene TRBV30; perhaps TRBD1 as D (5 bases). Germline V CDR1 and CDR2: GTSNPN, SVGIG (reference sequence). V was trimmed by 2 bases and J by 0 bases, leaving 10 bases between them. CDR3 length: 15 residues. Written as DNA, the CDR3 is TGTGCCTGGAGTTCAGGGTGGGCGAACACCGGGGAGCTGTTTTTT. It is translated as CAWSSGWANTGELFF. The full variable domain, completed using reference TRBV30 and TRBJ2-2, is SQTIHQWPATLVQPVGSPLSLECTVEGTSNPNLYWYRQAAGRGLQLLFYSVGIGQISSEVPQNLSASRPQDRQFILSSKKLLLSDSGFYLCAWSSGWANTGELFFGEGSRLTVL.

This clone was seen just once. The chain carries TRBV28 and TRBJ1-2; D is unclear. V shed 2 bases and J shed 4 bases, with 14 bases lying between them. The germline gives CDR1 MDHEN, CDR2 SYDVKM. The CDR3 has 15 residues. The DNA for the CDR3 is TGTGCCAGCAGTTTAGTAGCTACGGCAAGCTATGGCTACACCTTC. It specifies CASSLVATASYGYTF.

The chain couples TRBV28 to TRBJ2-1, with TRBD2 matching over 11 bases. J gave up 9 bases and V 2 bases, and 9 bases lay outside the gene matches. Per germline, CDR1 MDHEN and CDR2 SYDVKM. The length of the CDR3 is 16 residues. In nucleotides, the CDR3 is TGTGCCAGCAGTTTAAAGACTAGCGGGAAGCGTGGTGAGCAGTTCTTC. Translated, it gives CASSLKTSGKRGEQFF.

The genes are TRBV30 and TRBJ1-2; a weak D match, TRBD1 (6 bases). The ends were cut back, 3 bases at V and 4 bases at J, with 15 bases in the middle. The CDR3 sequence is 14 residues long. Looked up from germline, CDR1 is GTSNPN and CDR2 is SVGIG (reference sequence). CDR3 amino acids: CAWRQQGRVYGYTF. CDR3 nucleotide sequence: TGTGCCTGGAGACAACAGGGAAGGGTCTATGGCTACACCTTC.

The rearrangement joins TRBV30 to TRBJ2-5; D is possibly TRBD1 (6 bases). V gave up 3 bases and J gave up 5 bases, with 10 bases separating them. The CDR3 is made up of 12 amino acids. Germline V CDR1 and CDR2: GTSNPN, SVGIG (reference sequence). The CDR3 sequence is CAWSQQGETQYF. The CDR3 region has the DNA TGTGCCTGGAGCCAACAGGGCGAGACCCAGTACTTC.

The CDR3: CASSINPGTGSEKLFF. The CDR3 coding sequence is TGTGCCAGCAGCATCAACCCCGGGACAGGGAGTGAAAAACTGTTTTTT. The genes are TRBV9 and TRBJ1-4; TRBD1 aligns across 9 bases. This CDR3 is 16 amino acids long. Germline V gives CDR1 SGDLS, CDR2 YYNGEE. Losses at the gene ends were 4 bases for V and 7 bases for J; bases not matched to a gene: 11.

The chain joins TRBV15 to TRBJ2-1; TRBD2 matches 10 bases. Germline V gene sequence: CDR1 LNHNV, CDR2 YYDKDF (reference sequence). The CDR3 covers 15 residues. V was clipped by 5 bases and J by 4 bases; unmatched bases: 5. CDR3 protein: CATSVSGRFYNEQFF. CDR3 coding DNA: TGTGCCACCAGCGTTAGCGGGAGGTTTTACAATGAGCAGTTCTTC.

As DNA, the CDR3 is TGTGCCAGCAGCGTACAAAGGGGTAGTGAGACCCAGTACTTC. Protein: CASSVQRGSETQYF. The V call is TRBV9, the J call TRBJ2-5, with D perhaps matching TRBD1 (5 bases). Germline lookup yields CDR1 SGDLS and CDR2 YYNGEE. This CDR3 comprises 14 residues. The V and J ends lost 1 base and 5 bases respectively, with 12 bases between them.

This chain joins TRBV5-1 and TRBJ2-3; TRBD2 might be the D (6 bases). CDR1 is SGHRS, CDR2 YFSETQ, per germline. The CDR3 runs 14 residues. V lost 3 bases and J 3 bases, leaving 11 bases between the germline ends. The CDR3 loop is CASSSGSRTDTQYF. The CDR3 region has the DNA TGCGCCAGCAGCTCCGGGAGTAGGACAGATACGCAGTATTTT.

The rearrangement uses TRBV28 and TRBJ2-3; 10 nucleotides match TRBD2. This CDR3 region has 17 residues. The V segment lost 2 bases and the J segment 6 bases; nucleotides outside the gene matches: 11. Germline values: CDR1 MDHEN, CDR2 SYDVKM. This CDR3 is CASSLDRLAGQSDTQYF. For the CDR3, the DNA is TGTGCCAGCAGTTTAGACCGACTAGCGGGCCAGTCCGATACGCAGTATTTT.

The chain has TRBV7-9 and TRBJ2-1, with a tentative D call TRBD1 (6 bases). Per the germline V gene, CDR1 is SEHNR and CDR2 is FQNEAQ (reference sequence). The CDR3 is 15 residues long. V gave up 5 bases and J gave up 6 bases, with 17 bases separating them. In DNA form, the CDR3 reads TGTGCCAGCAGCGTCGGGACATTTGGCGGCAATGAGCAGTTCTTC. Translating gives CASSVGTFGGNEQFF.

This rearrangement joins TRBV11-2 to TRBJ2-7, with 10 nucleotides matching TRBD2. The germline V gene encodes CDR1 SGHAT and CDR2 FQNNGV. The CDR3 is 17 amino acids. The V gene end was trimmed by 1 base and the J gene end by 4 bases; junction bases not matched to a gene: 10. The chain's CDR3 is CASSLGFSGRPVYEQYF. Written as DNA, the CDR3 is TGTGCCAGCAGCTTAGGGTTTAGCGGGAGGCCCGTGTACGAGCAGTACTTC.

This chain joins TRBV14 and TRBJ2-2, with 7 bases aligning to TRBD2. Trimming at V came to 5 bases and at J to 0 bases, leaving 6 bases not matched to a gene. Germline V CDR1 and CDR2: SGHDN, FVKESK. The CDR3 is made up of 16 amino acids. CDR3 loop: CASSSYGTTNTGELFF. The CDR3 nucleotides read TGTGCCAGCAGCTCCTACGGGACTACGAACACCGGGGAGCTGTTTTTT.

This clone has just one count. V gene TRBV28 combines with J gene TRBJ1-1, with D possibly TRBD1 on 6 matching bases. The germline V gene encodes CDR1 MDHEN and CDR2 SYDVKM. The V gene lost 3 bases and the J gene lost 2 bases, with 13 bases spanning the gap. The CDR3 runs to 15 residues. The CDR3 DNA reads TGTGCCAGCAGTTTGAAGTGGGGGGGCAACACTGAAGCTTTCTTT. Translated, it gives CASSLKWGGNTEAFF. The complete variable domain, with remaining parts taken from reference TRBV28 and TRBJ1-1, reads DVKVTQSSRYLVKRTGEKVFLECVQDMDHENMFWYRQDPGLGLRLIYFSYDVKMKEKGDIPEGYSVSREKKERFSLILESASTNQTSMYLCASSLKWGGNTEAFFGQGTRLTVV.

Worth noting for this clone: Its ends do not fully match the called genes, so a read error is possible. The chain is built from TRBV7-9 and TRBJ2-3, with a possible D match to TRBD1 (6 bases). The germline V gene has CDR1 SEHNR and CDR2 FQNEAQ (reference sequence). The CDR3 is 14 residues long. CDR3 bases: TGTGCCAGCACCTTACAAAACAGGGAGGATACGCAGTATTTT. Translation gives CASTLQNREDTQYF.

This chain links TRBV15 with TRBJ2-1, with 8 bases lining up with TRBD2. V lost 0 bases, J lost 9 bases, and 4 bases stayed unmatched. The CDR3 runs 14 residues. Germline V gene sequence: CDR1 LNHNV, CDR2 YYDKDF (reference sequence). In DNA, the CDR3 is TGTGCCACCAGCAGAGATTTGAGCGGGAGTGAGCAGTTCTTC. Translation: CATSRDLSGSEQFF. The entire variable domain, with the rest obtained from reference TRBV15 and TRBJ2-1, is as follows: DAMVIQNPRYQVTQFGKPVTLSCSQTLNHNVMYWYQQKSSQAPKLLFHYYDKDFNNEADTPDNFQSRRPNTSFCFLDIRSPGLGDTAMYLCATSRDLSGSEQFFGPGTRLTVL.

V gene TRBV29-1 combines with J gene TRBJ2-7; D unresolved. CDR1 SQVTM and CDR2 ANQGSEA come from the germline V gene. Deletions cut 6 bases from V and 6 bases from J, with 18 bases between. There are 13 residues in the CDR3. In DNA form, the CDR3 reads TGCAGCGTCACGCGGTCCCGGTCCGCCGAGCAGTACTTC. Amino acid sequence: CSVTRSRSAEQYF.

The V call is TRBV27, the J call TRBJ1-4; 10 bases agree with TRBD1. This CDR3 contains 15 residues. CDR1 and CDR2 (germline): MNHEY, SMNVEV (reference sequence). V dropped 3 bases and J dropped 8; count of bases not matched to a gene: 6. This chain's CDR3 is CASSLTGGLGEKLFF. The CDR3, as DNA: TGTGCCAGCAGTTTGACAGGGGGCCTGGGAGAAAAACTGTTTTTT.